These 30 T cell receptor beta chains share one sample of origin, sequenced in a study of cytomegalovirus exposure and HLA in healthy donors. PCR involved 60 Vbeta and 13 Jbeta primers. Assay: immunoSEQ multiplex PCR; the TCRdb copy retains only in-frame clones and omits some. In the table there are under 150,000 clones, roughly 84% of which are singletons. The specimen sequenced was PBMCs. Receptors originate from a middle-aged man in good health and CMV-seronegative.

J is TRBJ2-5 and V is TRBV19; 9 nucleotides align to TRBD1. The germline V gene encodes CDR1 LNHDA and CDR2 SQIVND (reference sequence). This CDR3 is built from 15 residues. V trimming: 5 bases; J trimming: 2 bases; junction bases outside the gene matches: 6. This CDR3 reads CASSPDRGAQETQYF. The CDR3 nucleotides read TGTGCCAGTAGTCCCGACAGGGGGGCACAAGAGACCCAGTACTTC.

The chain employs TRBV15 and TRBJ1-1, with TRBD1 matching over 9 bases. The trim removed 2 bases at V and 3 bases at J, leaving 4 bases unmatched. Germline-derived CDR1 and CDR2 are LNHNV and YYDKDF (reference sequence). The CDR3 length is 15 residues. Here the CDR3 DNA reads TGTGCCACCAGCAGATTGACAGGGGGAGACACTGAAGCTTTCTTT. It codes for CATSRLTGGDTEAFF.

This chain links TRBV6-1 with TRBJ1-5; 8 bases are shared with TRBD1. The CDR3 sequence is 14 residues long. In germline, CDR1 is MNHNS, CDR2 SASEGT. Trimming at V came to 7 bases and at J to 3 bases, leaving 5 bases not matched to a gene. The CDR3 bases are TGTGCCAGCACCCGGGACAGGACCAATCAGCCCCAGCATTTT. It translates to CASTRDRTNQPQHF.

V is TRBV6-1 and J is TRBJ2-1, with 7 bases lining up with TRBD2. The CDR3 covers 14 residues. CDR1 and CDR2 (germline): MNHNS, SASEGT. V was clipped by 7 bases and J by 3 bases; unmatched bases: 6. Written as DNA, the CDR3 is TGTGCCAGCACCACATTAGCGGGCTACAATGAGCAGTTCTTC. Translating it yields CASTTLAGYNEQFF.

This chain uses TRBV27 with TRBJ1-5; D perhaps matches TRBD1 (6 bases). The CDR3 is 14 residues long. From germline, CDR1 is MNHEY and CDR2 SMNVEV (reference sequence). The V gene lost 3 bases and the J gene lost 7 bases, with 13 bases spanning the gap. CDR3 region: CASSFGDIGQPQHF. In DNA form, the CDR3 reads TGTGCCAGCAGTTTCGGGGACATAGGGCAGCCCCAGCATTTT.

The CDR3 here is CASNGRGRAGADTQYF. CDR3 DNA sequence: TGTGCCAGTAACGGTCGGGGGCGAGCGGGGGCAGATACGCAGTATTTT. This chain connects TRBV19 to TRBJ2-3, with 8 bases lining up with TRBD2. CDR1 and CDR2 from the germline V gene are LNHDA and SQIVND (reference sequence). V gave up 7 bases and J gave up 4 bases; unmatched junction bases: 13. This CDR3 has 16 amino acids. Full variable domain (remainder filled in from reference TRBV19 and TRBJ2-3): DGGITQSPKYLFRKEGQNVTLSCEQNLNHDAMYWYRQDPGQGLRLIYYSQIVNDFQKGDIAEGYSVSREKKESFPLTVTSAQKNPTAFYLCASNGRGRAGADTQYFGPGTRLTVL.

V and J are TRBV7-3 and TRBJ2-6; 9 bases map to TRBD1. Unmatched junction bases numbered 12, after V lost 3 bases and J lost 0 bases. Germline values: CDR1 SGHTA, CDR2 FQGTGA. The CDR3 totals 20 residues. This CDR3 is CASSFSPYRGPISGANVLTF. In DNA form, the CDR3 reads TGTGCCAGCAGCTTTTCCCCGTACAGGGGGCCTATCTCTGGGGCCAACGTCCTGACTTTC.

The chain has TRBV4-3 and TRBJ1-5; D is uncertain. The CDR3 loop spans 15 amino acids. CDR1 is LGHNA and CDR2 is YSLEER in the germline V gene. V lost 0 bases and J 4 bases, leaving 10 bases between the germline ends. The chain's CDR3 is CASSQDREVNQPQHF. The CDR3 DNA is TGCGCCAGCAGCCAAGATAGGGAGGTTAATCAGCCCCAGCATTTT.

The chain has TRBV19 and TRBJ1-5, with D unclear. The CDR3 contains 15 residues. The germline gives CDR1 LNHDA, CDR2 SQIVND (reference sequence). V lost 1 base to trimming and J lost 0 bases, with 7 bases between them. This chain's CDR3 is CASSIVPYSNQPQHF. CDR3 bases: TGTGCCAGTAGTATAGTTCCGTATAGCAATCAGCCCCAGCATTTT.

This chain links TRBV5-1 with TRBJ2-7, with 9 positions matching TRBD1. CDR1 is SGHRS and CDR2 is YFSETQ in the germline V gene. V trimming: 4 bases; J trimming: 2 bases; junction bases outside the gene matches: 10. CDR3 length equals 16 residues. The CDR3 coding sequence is TGCGCCAGCAGCCCAACAGGGGGCTCTGCGGCCTACGAGCAGTACTTC. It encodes CASSPTGGSAAYEQYF.

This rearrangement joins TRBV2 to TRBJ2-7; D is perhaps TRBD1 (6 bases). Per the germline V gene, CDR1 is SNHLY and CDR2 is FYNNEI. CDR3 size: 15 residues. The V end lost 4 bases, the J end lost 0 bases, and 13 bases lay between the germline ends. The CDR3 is CASSGGGTFSYEQYF. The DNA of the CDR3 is TGTGCCAGCAGTGGTGGGGGCACCTTCTCCTACGAGCAGTACTTC.

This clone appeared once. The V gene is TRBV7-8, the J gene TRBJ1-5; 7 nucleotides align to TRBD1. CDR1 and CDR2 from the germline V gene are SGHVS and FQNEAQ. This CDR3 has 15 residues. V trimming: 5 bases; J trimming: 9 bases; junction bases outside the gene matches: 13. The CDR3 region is CASSVIQGPSSPQHF. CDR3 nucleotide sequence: TGTGCCAGCAGCGTCATACAGGGGCCTAGTTCGCCCCAGCATTTT. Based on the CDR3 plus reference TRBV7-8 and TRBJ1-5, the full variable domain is GAGVSQSPRYKVAKRGQDVALRCDPISGHVSLFWYQQALGQGPEFLTYFQNEAQLDKSGLPSDRFFAERPEGSVSTLKIQRTQQEDSAVYLCASSVIQGPSSPQHFGDGTRLSIL.

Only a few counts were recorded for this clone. The CDR3, as DNA: TGTGCCGGAACTAGCGGGGGCCCGTTCTACGAGCAGTACTTC. Its translation: CAGTSGGPFYEQYF. The rearrangement uses TRBV2 and TRBJ2-7; 11 bases align to TRBD2. Germline V gene sequence: CDR1 SNHLY, CDR2 FYNNEI. The CDR3 is 14 amino acids. After removal of 11 bases from V and 3 bases from J, the junction contained 9 bases not matched to a gene.

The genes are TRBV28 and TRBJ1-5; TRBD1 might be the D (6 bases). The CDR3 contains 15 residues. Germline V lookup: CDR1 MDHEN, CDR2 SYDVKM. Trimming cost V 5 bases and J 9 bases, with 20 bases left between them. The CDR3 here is CASSTYRDPPPPQHF. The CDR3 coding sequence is TGTGCCAGCAGTACCTACAGGGACCCACCCCCGCCCCAGCATTTT.

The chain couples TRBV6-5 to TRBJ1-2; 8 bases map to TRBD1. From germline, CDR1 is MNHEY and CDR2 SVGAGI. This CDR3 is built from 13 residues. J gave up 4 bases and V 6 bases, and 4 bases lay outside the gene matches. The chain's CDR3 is CASSGQGSYGYTF. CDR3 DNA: TGTGCCAGCAGCGGACAGGGCTCCTATGGCTACACCTTC.

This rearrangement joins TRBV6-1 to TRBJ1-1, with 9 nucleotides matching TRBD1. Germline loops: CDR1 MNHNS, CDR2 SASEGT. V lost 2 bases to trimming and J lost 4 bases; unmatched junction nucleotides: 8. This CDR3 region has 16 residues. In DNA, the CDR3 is TGTGCCAGCAGTGAAACCCGGGACAGGGTGACCACTGAAGCTTTCTTT. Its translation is CASSETRDRVTTEAFF.

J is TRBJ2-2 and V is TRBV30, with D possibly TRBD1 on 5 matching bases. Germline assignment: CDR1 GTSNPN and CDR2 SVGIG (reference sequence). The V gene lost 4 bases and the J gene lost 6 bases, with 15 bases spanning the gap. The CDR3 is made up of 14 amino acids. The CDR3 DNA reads TGTGCCTGGACACCATCAGGGAATGCCGGGGAGCTGTTTTTT. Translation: CAWTPSGNAGELFF.

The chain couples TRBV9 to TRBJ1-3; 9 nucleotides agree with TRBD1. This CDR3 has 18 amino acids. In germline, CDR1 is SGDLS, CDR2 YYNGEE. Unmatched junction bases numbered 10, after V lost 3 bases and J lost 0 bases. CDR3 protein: CASSARGQGESSGNTIYF. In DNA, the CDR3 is TGTGCCAGCAGCGCGAGGGGACAGGGCGAATCCTCTGGAAACACCATATATTTT.

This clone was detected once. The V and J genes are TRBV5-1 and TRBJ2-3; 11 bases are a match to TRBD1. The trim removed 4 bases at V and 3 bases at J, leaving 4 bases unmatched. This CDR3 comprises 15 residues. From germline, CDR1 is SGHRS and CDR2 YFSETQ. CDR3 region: CASSGGTGGTDTQYF. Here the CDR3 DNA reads TGCGCCAGCAGCGGCGGGACAGGGGGGACAGATACGCAGTATTTT.

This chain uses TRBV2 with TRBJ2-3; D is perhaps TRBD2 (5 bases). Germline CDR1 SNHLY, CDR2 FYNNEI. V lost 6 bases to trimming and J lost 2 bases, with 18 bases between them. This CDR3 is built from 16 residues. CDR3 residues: CASRLIGLEVTDTQYF. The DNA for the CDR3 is TGTGCCAGCAGACTTATCGGACTGGAAGTCACAGATACGCAGTATTTT.

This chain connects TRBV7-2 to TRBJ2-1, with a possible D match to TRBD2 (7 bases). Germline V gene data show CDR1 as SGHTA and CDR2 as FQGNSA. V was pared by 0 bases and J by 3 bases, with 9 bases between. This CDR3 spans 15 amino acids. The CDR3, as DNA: TGTGCCAGCAGCTTAGCGGGGGGGCTCTACAATGAGCAGTTCTTC. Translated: CASSLAGGLYNEQFF.

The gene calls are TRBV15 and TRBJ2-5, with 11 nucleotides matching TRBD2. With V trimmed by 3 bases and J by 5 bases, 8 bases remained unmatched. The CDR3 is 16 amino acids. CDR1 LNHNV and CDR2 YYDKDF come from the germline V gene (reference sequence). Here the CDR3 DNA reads TGTGCCACCAGCAGTAACCCGACTAGCGGGACGGAGACCCAGTACTTC. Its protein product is CATSSNPTSGTETQYF.

CDR3 amino acids: CASSRTDYGYGYTF. CDR3 coding DNA: TGTGCCAGCAGCCGGACGGACTATGGCTATGGCTACACCTTC. The J gene is TRBJ1-2, the V gene TRBV5-4; D not certain. Germline V gene sequence: CDR1 SGHNT, CDR2 YYREEE (reference sequence). The CDR3 spans 14 residues. The ends were cut back, 4 bases at V and 4 bases at J, with 14 bases in the middle. Drawing the rest from reference TRBV5-4 and TRBJ1-2, the complete variable domain is ETGVTQSPTHLIKTRGQQVTLRCSSQSGHNTVSWYQQALGQGPQFIFQYYREEENGRGNFPPRFSGLQFPNYSSELNVNALELDDSALYLCASSRTDYGYGYTFGSGTRLTVV.

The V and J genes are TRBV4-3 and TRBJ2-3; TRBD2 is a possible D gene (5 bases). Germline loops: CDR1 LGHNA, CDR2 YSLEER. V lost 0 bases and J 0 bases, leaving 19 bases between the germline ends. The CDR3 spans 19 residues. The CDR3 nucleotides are TGCGCCAGCAGCCAAGATCGTGACGGGGTGGGCACTAGCACAGATACGCAGTATTTT. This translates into CASSQDRDGVGTSTDTQYF.

CDR3 coding DNA: TGTGCCAGCGGGGCAGGGGGAACTAATAATTCACCCCTCCACTTT. Encoded protein: CASGAGGTNNSPLHF. The chain employs TRBV2 and TRBJ1-6; 7 bases match TRBD1. Germline V CDR1 and CDR2: SNHLY, FYNNEI. This CDR3 comprises 15 residues. V was clipped by 8 bases and J by 5 bases; unmatched bases: 9.

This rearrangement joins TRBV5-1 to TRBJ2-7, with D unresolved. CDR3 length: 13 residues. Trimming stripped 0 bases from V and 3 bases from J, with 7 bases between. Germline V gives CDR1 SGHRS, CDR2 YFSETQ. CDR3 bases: TGCGCCAGCAGCTTGGACTCGCACTACGAGCAGTACTTC. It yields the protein CASSLDSHYEQYF. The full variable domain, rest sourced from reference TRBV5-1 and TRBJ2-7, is KAGVTQTPRYLIKTRGQQVTLSCSPISGHRSVSWYQQTPGQGLQFLFEYFSETQRNKGNFPGRFSGRQFSNSRSEMNVSTLELGDSALYLCASSLDSHYEQYFGPGTRLTVT.

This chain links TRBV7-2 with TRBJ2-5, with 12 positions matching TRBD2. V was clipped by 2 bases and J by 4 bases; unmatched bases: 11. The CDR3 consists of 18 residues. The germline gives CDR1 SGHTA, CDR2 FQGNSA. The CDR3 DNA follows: TGTGCCAGCAGCTTAAAGTGGGCTAGCGGGGGGGCTGGAGAGACCCAGTACTTC. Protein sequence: CASSLKWASGGAGETQYF.

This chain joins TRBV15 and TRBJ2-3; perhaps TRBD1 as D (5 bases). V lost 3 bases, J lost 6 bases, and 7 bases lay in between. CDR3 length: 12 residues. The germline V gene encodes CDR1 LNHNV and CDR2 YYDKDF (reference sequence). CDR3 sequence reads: CATSRGPDTQYF. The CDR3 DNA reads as TGTGCCACCAGCAGGGGGCCCGATACGCAGTATTTT. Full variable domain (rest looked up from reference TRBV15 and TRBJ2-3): DAMVIQNPRYQVTQFGKPVTLSCSQTLNHNVMYWYQQKSSQAPKLLFHYYDKDFNNEADTPDNFQSRRPNTSFCFLDIRSPGLGDTAMYLCATSRGPDTQYFGPGTRLTVL.

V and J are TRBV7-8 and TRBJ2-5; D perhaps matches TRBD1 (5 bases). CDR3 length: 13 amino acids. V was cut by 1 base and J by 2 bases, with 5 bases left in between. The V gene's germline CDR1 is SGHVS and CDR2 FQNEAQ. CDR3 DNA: TGTGCCAGCAGCTTAGGACAGCAAGAGACCCAGTACTTC. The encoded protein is CASSLGQQETQYF. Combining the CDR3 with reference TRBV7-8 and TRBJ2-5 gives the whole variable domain GAGVSQSPRYKVAKRGQDVALRCDPISGHVSLFWYQQALGQGPEFLTYFQNEAQLDKSGLPSDRFFAERPEGSVSTLKIQRTQQEDSAVYLCASSLGQQETQYFGPGTRLLVL.

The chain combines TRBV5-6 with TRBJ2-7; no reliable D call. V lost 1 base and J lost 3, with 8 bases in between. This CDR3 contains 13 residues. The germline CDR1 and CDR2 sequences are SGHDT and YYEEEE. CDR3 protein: CASSLRARYEQYF. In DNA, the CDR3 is TGTGCCAGCAGCTTGCGAGCGCGCTACGAGCAGTACTTC.